The rows below give T cell receptor beta chains drawn from one sample of a study of blood T cell repertoires in COVID-19. Measured with immunoSEQ multiplex PCR; TCRdb has only the in-frame clones, and not every one. The repertoire holds some 190,000 clones, with approximately 85% as singletons. Sequences were obtained from peripheral blood. The receptors shown here come from a woman in her 70s with active or convalescent COVID-19. CDR3s include the opening cysteine and the closing phenylalanine or tryptophan. A D gene is named only where the DNA matches it firmly. Some rows have no size entry. The others give once, few or many, or a class for an expanded clone.

clone_size	v_call	d_call	j_call	cdr3_nt	cdr3_aa
.	TRBV18	TRBD1	TRBJ1-2	TGTGCCAGCTCACTCACAGGGGCGGAAGGCTACACCTTC	CASSLTGAEGYTF
.	TRBV5-1	.	TRBJ1-1	TGCGCCAGCAGCTTACAGGGTACAATTCCTGAAGCTTTCTTT	CASSLQGTIPEAFF
.	TRBV3-1/TRBV3-2	.	TRBJ2-5	TGTGCCAGCAGCCAAGAGCCCCGCGGGACCCAGTACTTC	CASSQEPRGTQYF
.	TRBV6-5	.	TRBJ1-3	TGTGCCAGCAGTTACGATAGTGGGGGCGGAAACACCATATATTTT	CASSYDSGGGNTIYF
.	TRBV19	.	TRBJ2-1	TGTGCCAGTAGTATAGGAGGGCTCGGAGGGAATGAGCAGTTCTTC	CASSIGGLGGNEQFF
.	TRBV3-1/TRBV3-2	TRBD1	TRBJ2-5	TGTGCCAGCAGCCAAGGATACAGGGGGGAGACCCAGTACTTC	CASSQGYRGETQYF
.	TRBV19	.	TRBJ2-7	TGTGCCAGTAGTGACTACGGGGGATTCTCCAACTACGAGCAGTACTTC	CASSDYGGFSNYEQYF
.	TRBV5-4	TRBD1	TRBJ2-2	TGTGCCAGCAGCTTCCCGGGACAGAATACCGGGGAGCTGTTTTTT	CASSFPGQNTGELFF
.	TRBV2	.	TRBJ1-5	TGTGCCAGCAGCGGCGGACAGCTTAGCAATCAGCCCCAGCATTTT	CASSGGQLSNQPQHF
.	TRBV7-2	.	TRBJ1-1	TGTGCCAGCAGCCCCCTCAGGGAACGCATGAACACTGAAGCTTTCTTT	CASSPLRERMNTEAFF
.	TRBV7-9	TRBD2	TRBJ2-7	TGTGCCAGCAGCTTGTTAGCGGGAGATCACGAGCAGTACTTC	CASSLLAGDHEQYF
.	TRBV7-6	.	TRBJ1-5	TGTGCCAGCAGCACAGGGTACGGTCAGCCCCAGCATTTT	CASSTGYGQPQHF
.	TRBV5-4	TRBD1	TRBJ2-3	TGTGCCAGCAGCTTGGGTCCAACCGGGACAGGGGCAGCAGATACGCAGTATTTT	CASSLGPTGTGAADTQYF
.	TRBV5-6	TRBD2	TRBJ2-2	TGTGCCAGCAGCCCGGGGCTAGCGGGAGAGATCGGGGAGCTGTTTTTT	CASSPGLAGEIGELFF
.	TRBV5-1	.	TRBJ2-1	TGCGCCAGCAGCTTTATGGGACGGGAGTACAATGAGCAGTTCTTC	CASSFMGREYNEQFF
.	TRBV5-1	TRBD2	TRBJ2-7	TGCGCCAGCAGCGCCCCGGGACTAGGTTCCTACGAGCAGTACTTC	CASSAPGLGSYEQYF
.	TRBV29-1	TRBD1	TRBJ2-7	TGCAGCGTTGAAATTATTCGACAGGGTAGGGGGTACGAGCAGTACTTC	CSVEIIRQGRGYEQYF
.	TRBV27	.	TRBJ2-1	TGTGCCAGCAAGCGTACAGGGTACAATGAGCAGTTCTTC	CASKRTGYNEQFF
once	TRBV7-9	TRBD2	TRBJ2-7	TGTGCCAGCACCGGGACTAGCGGCTACGAGCAGTACTTC	CASTGTSGYEQYF
.	TRBV25-1	.	TRBJ2-7	TGTGCCAGCAGCTGGGGGGGCCAGGGAGGGTCCTACGAGCAGTACTTC	CASSWGGQGGSYEQYF
.	TRBV28	TRBD2	TRBJ2-3	TGTGCCAGCAGTCCATCCGGGGGGGGCACAGATACGCAGTATTTT	CASSPSGGGTDTQYF
.	TRBV19	TRBD2	TRBJ2-3	TGTGCCAGTAGTCCCCGGACTAGCGGGAGCGCAGATACGCAGTATTTT	CASSPRTSGSADTQYF
.	TRBV6-1	TRBD1	TRBJ1-2	TGTGCCAGCAGTGGGGGACAGGGTCCCCGGCTTAGCTATGGCTACACCTTC	CASSGGQGPRLSYGYTF
.	TRBV9	TRBD1	TRBJ1-2	TGTGCCAGCAGCGTAGTGGGGACAGCTAACTATGGCTACACCTTC	CASSVVGTANYGYTF